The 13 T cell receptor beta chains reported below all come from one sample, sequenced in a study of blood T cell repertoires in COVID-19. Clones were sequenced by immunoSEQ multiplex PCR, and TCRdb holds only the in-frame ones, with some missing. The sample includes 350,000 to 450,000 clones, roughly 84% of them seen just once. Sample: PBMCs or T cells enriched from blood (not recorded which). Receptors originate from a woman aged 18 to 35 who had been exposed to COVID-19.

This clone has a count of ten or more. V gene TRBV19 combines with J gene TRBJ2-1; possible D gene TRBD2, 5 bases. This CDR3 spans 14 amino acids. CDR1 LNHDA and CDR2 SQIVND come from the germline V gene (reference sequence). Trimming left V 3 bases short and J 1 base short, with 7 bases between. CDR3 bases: TGTGCCAGTAGTATCCTAGCTTCCTACAATGAGCAGTTCTTC. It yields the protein CASSILASYNEQFF.

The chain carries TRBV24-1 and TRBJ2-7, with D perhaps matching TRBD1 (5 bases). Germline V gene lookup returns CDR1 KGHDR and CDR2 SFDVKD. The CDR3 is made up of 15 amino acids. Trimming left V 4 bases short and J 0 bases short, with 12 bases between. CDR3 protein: CATSDPRDSSYEQYF. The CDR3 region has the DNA TGTGCCACCAGTGACCCTCGAGACAGCTCCTACGAGCAGTACTTC.

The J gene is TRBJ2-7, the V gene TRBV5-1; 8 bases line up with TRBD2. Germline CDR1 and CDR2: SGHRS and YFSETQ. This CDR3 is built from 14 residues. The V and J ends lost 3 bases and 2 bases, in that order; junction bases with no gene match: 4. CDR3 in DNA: TGCGCCAGCAGCTCCCCGGGACTAGCCTACGAGCAGTACTTC. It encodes CASSSPGLAYEQYF.

In nucleotides, the CDR3 is TGTGCCAGCAGTTTGACCTTACAGGGGATGGTAGATACGCAGTATTTT. Its protein product is CASSLTLQGMVDTQYF. The chain recombines TRBV28 with TRBJ2-3; 7 positions agree with TRBD1. In germline, CDR1 is MDHEN, CDR2 SYDVKM. Trimming removed 3 bases from V and 5 bases from J; junction bases left unmatched: 11. The CDR3 has 16 residues.

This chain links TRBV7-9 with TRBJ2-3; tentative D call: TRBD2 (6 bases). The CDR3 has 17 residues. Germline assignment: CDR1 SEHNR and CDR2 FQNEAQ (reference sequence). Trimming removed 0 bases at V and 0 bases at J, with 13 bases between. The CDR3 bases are TGTGCCAGCAGCTTAGCGGTAGCGGCGACTAGCACAGATACGCAGTATTTT. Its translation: CASSLAVAATSTDTQYF.

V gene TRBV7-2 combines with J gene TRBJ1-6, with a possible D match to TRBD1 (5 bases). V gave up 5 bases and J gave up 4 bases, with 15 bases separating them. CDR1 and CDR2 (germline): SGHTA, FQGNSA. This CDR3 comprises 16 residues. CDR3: CASSPSGAVYNSPLHF. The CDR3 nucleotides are TGTGCCAGCAGCCCGAGCGGGGCGGTTTATAATTCACCCCTCCACTTT.

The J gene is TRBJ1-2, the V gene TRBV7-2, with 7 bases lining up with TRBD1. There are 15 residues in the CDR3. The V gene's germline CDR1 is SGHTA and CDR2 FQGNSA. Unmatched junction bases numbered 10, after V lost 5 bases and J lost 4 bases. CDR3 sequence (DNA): TGTGCCAGCAGCCCACAGCAGACAGGGAGCTATGGCTACACCTTC. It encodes CASSPQQTGSYGYTF.

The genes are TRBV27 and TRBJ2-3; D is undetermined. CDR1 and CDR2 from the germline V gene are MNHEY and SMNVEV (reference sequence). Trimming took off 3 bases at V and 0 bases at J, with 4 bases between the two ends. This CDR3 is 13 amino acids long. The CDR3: CASSLASTDTQYF. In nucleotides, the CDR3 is TGTGCCAGCAGTTTGGCTAGCACAGATACGCAGTATTTT.

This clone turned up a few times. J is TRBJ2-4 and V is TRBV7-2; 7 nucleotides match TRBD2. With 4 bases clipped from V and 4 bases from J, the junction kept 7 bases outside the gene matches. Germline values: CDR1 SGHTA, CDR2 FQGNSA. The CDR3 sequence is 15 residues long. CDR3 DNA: TGTGCCAGCAGCTCCTACGGCGGGGGAAAAAACATTCAGTACTTC. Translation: CASSSYGGGKNIQYF. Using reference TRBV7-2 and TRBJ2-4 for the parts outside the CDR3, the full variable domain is GAGVSQSPSNKVTEKGKDVELRCDPISGHTALYWYRQSLGQGLEFLIYFQGNSAPDKSGLPSDRFSAERTGGSVSTLTIQRTQQEDSAVYLCASSSYGGGKNIQYFGAGTRLSVL.

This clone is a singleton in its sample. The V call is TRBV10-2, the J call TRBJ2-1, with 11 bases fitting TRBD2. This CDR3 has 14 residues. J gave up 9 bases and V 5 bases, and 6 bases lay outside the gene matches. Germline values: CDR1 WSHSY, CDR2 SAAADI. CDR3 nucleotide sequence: TGCGCCAGCAGTTTAGCGGGAGGGCCGGTTGAGCAGTTCTTC. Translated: CASSLAGGPVEQFF.

The CDR3 loop reads CASSVWDRAETNEKLFF. The CDR3 nucleotides are TGTGCCAGCAGCGTATGGGACAGGGCAGAGACTAATGAAAAACTGTTTTTT. The chain combines TRBV9 with TRBJ1-4; 9 positions match TRBD1. The CDR3 has 17 residues. Germline V lookup: CDR1 SGDLS, CDR2 YYNGEE. Trimming took 1 base from V and 2 from J; bases not matched to a gene: 6.

CDR3 nucleotide sequence: TGTGCCAGCAGTCCTATGGGGCTTGCCTTAAGCTCCTACAATGAGCAGTTCTTC. This sequence encodes CASSPMGLALSSYNEQFF. This chain links TRBV28 with TRBJ2-1, with D possibly matching TRBD1 (5 bases). CDR3 length equals 18 residues. Trimming took 5 bases from V and 0 from J, leaving 20 bases between them. CDR1 MDHEN and CDR2 SYDVKM come from the germline V gene.

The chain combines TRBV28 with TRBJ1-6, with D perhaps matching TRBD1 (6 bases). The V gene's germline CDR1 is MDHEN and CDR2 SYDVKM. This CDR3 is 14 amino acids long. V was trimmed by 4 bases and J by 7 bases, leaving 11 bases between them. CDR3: CASSSGQWNSPLHF. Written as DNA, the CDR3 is TGTGCCAGCAGTTCTGGACAGTGGAATTCACCCCTCCACTTT.